This TCR beta chain was identified during a study of low-dose radiotherapy and immunotherapy resistance in tumors. Study-level information: Treatment consisted of nivolumab 240 mg every two weeks and ipilimumab 1 mg/kg every six weeks, given intravenously to patients.

Between the trimmed V and J ends, which lost 5 bases and 0 bases, there was a span of 14 bases. From germline, CDR1 is SGHTA and CDR2 FQGNSA. The CDR3 runs 16 residues. Time point in this sample: before trial treatment. All of the donors were given nivolumab, ipilimumab, aspirin, low-dose cyclophosphamide and low-dose radiotherapy as part of RACIN, a single-arm trial. Covering alpha and beta chains, TRAV- and TRBV-specific primers were used for the first-strand cDNA. The authors ran about 18 PCR cycles to amplify TCRs with a constant-region primer and V-primer adapter. TCRdb used MiXCR to reprocess the reads, holding one entry per CDR3 protein. The data show some 60,000 distinct CDR3 sequences, approximately 26% seen once. This clonotype appeared many times.

The chain recombines TRBV7-2 with TRBJ2-1; no reliable D call. This clonotype was sampled from a male donor with rectosigmoid adenocarcinoma. The source material was PBMCs, sampled before treatment. The CDR3 reads CASSRGPMSSYNEQFF. In DNA, the CDR3 is TGTGCCAGCAGCCGCGGACCCATGAGCTCCTACAATGAGCAGTTCTTC.